The 29 T cell receptor beta chains below all came from one sample that was sequenced in a study of beta chain features in type 1 diabetes (dated by TCRdb to 2016 to 2019). The method behind the library was the immunoSEQ multiplex PCR assay. All of the isolated RNA was reverse transcribed with the High Capacity cDNA Reverse Transcription Kit, so expressed TCRB transcripts were sequenced. In TCRdb, the immuneACCESS table is reduced to in-frame sequences with V and J assigned. These tables do not hold every clone; where another copy was compared, an unresolved V gene accounts for under half, and the others remain unexplained. For this sample there are under 500,000 clones; approximately 30% appear just once. The ten largest account for 0.06% to 0.07% of the sample. Sequencing was performed on naive CD4+ T cells from blood. Explained via the paper, the cell subset or site label denotes: true naive CD4+ T cells. Receptors were obtained from a young man in good health.

This clone was seen a handful of times. The V call is TRBV29-1, the J call TRBJ1-1; 7 positions agree with TRBD1. The CDR3 runs to 13 residues. Germline CDR1 is SQVTM and CDR2 is ANQGSEA. The trim removed 7 bases at V and 4 bases at J, leaving 9 bases unmatched. The chain's CDR3 is CSANQQGLTEAFF. The CDR3 DNA sequence: TGCAGCGCCAATCAACAGGGGCTCACTGAAGCTTTCTTT.

The chain is built from TRBV7-8 and TRBJ2-7; TRBD1 aligns across 7 bases. The germline V gene has CDR1 SGHVS and CDR2 FQNEAQ. Germline trimming cut 1 base from V and 3 bases from J; bases unmatched to any gene: 3. The CDR3 contains 14 residues. The CDR3 region is CASSLGTGFYEQYF. As DNA, the CDR3 is TGTGCCAGCAGCTTAGGGACAGGATTCTACGAGCAGTACTTC.

V is TRBV5-1 and J is TRBJ2-1; D call uncertain. The V gene lost 0 bases and the J gene lost 8 bases, with 12 bases spanning the gap. Germline V CDR1 and CDR2: SGHRS, YFSETQ. CDR3 length equals 14 residues. CDR3 sequence reads: CASSLGNTYDEQFF. The CDR3 DNA reads TGCGCCAGCAGCTTGGGGAATACGTACGATGAGCAGTTCTTC.

This clone appeared a few times. The rearrangement links TRBV6-5 to TRBJ2-1, with D tentatively TRBD1 or TRBD2 (5 bases each). The germline V gene has CDR1 MNHEY and CDR2 SVGAGI. The CDR3 sequence is 15 residues long. V lost 6 bases and J lost 7, with 19 bases in between. The chain's CDR3 is CASSRRALEGNEQFF. CDR3 in DNA: TGTGCCAGCAGCCGGCGAGCATTAGAGGGGAATGAGCAGTTCTTC.

The V call is TRBV30, the J call TRBJ2-3; D perhaps matches TRBD2 (5 bases). The germline gives CDR1 GTSNPN, CDR2 SVGIG (reference sequence). Trimming took 3 bases from V and 2 from J, leaving 15 bases between them. This CDR3 is built from 15 residues. CDR3 sequence reads: CAWSPGGRITDTQYF. The CDR3, as DNA: TGTGCCTGGAGCCCCGGAGGTCGGATCACAGATACGCAGTATTTT.

This clone has more than one count but fewer than ten. The chain recombines TRBV20-1 with TRBJ2-1; D unclear. Trimming pared 4 bases from V and 8 bases from J, leaving 9 bases between. In germline, CDR1 is DFQATT, CDR2 SNEGSKA (reference sequence). This CDR3 is built from 11 residues. This CDR3 is CSAISFDEQFF. The CDR3 DNA is TGCAGTGCTATCTCGTTCGATGAGCAGTTCTTC.

This clone was seen a few times. The chain is built from TRBV30 and TRBJ2-1, with TRBD2 matching 9 bases. Germline assignment: CDR1 GTSNPN and CDR2 SVGIG (reference sequence). The CDR3 loop spans 15 amino acids. J was trimmed by 8 bases and V by 3 bases; bases with no gene match: 11. CDR3 residues: CAWRGLAGVMDEQFF. In DNA, the CDR3 is TGTGCCTGGAGAGGATTAGCGGGAGTTATGGATGAGCAGTTCTTC.

This clone was recorded a few times. The V gene is TRBV6-1, the J gene TRBJ2-1; the match to TRBD1 covers 8 bases. Germline V lookup: CDR1 MNHNS, CDR2 SASEGT. This CDR3 is 13 amino acids long. J gave up 0 bases and V 10 bases, and 2 bases lay outside the gene matches. This CDR3 is CATDRGSYNEQFF. The CDR3 nucleotides read TGTGCCACTGACAGGGGCTCCTACAATGAGCAGTTCTTC.

The sample holds a few counts of this clone. J is TRBJ2-3 and V is TRBV14; 11 nucleotides align to TRBD2. Looked up from germline, CDR1 is SGHDN and CDR2 is FVKESK. The CDR3 sequence is 16 residues long. Trimming at V came to 3 bases and at J to 0 bases, leaving 2 bases not matched to a gene. The CDR3 is CASSHRTSGSTDTQYF. For the CDR3, the DNA is TGTGCCAGCAGCCATCGGACTAGCGGGAGCACAGATACGCAGTATTTT. Looking up the rest from reference TRBV14 and TRBJ2-3 gives the full variable domain: EAGVTQFPSHSVIEKGQTVTLRCDPISGHDNLYWYRRVMGKEIKFLLHFVKESKQDESGMPNNRFLAERTGGTYSTLKVQPAELEDSGVYFCASSHRTSGSTDTQYFGPGTRLTVL.

This clone was seen more than once but under ten times. The J gene is TRBJ2-3, the V gene TRBV14, with D uncertain. The V and J ends lost 4 bases and 5 bases respectively, with 4 bases between them. The CDR3 covers 11 residues. Germline assignment: CDR1 SGHDN and CDR2 FVKESK. The CDR3 bases are TGTGCCAGCAGCCGTCTAGATACGCAGTATTTT. This encodes CASSRLDTQYF.

Remarks on this clone: A much larger clone differs by one base, so this may be a read error. Other nucleotide sequences from this sample produce the same CDR3. The genes are TRBV6-1 and TRBJ2-7; D remains ambiguous. CDR3 length: 10 residues. V was shortened by 5 bases and J by 3 bases, with 2 bases between the two germline ends. Germline V gives CDR1 MNHNS, CDR2 SASEGT. The CDR3 is CASSHYEQYF. The CDR3 DNA reads TGTGCCAGCAGTCACTACGAGCAGTACTTC.

The chain recombines TRBV4-1 with TRBJ1-5; D possibly corresponds to TRBD1 (6 bases). Looked up from germline, CDR1 is MGHRA and CDR2 is YSYEKL. Trimming shortened V by 4 bases and J by 7 bases, and 17 bases separated the two germline ends. CDR3 length equals 15 residues. CDR3 region: CASSRYLGARQPQHF. The CDR3 DNA is TGCGCCAGCAGCCGGTATTTGGGGGCTAGGCAGCCCCAGCATTTT.

This clone has only a few counts. The chain joins TRBV7-2 to TRBJ2-7, with a tentative D call TRBD2 (5 bases). The CDR3 is made up of 15 amino acids. With 3 bases removed from V and 2 bases from J, the gap between germline ends came to 14 bases. The germline V gene encodes CDR1 SGHTA and CDR2 FQGNSA. CDR3 protein: CASSFSRERTYEQYF. CDR3 DNA sequence: TGTGCCAGCAGCTTCTCCCGCGAGCGGACCTACGAGCAGTACTTC.

The chain's CDR3 is CATRWRGSNEQFF. The CDR3 DNA is TGTGCCACCCGATGGAGGGGGAGCAATGAGCAGTTCTTC. The V gene is TRBV19, the J gene TRBJ2-1; D possibly uses TRBD1 or TRBD2 (6 bases each). Germline lookup yields CDR1 LNHDA and CDR2 SQIVND (reference sequence). The CDR3 has 13 residues. V was pared by 10 bases and J by 6 bases, with 16 bases between.

This chain connects TRBV7-2 to TRBJ2-7; D gene ambiguous. V was pared by 5 bases and J by 5 bases, with 10 bases between. Per germline, CDR1 SGHTA and CDR2 FQGNSA. The CDR3 runs 12 residues. The chain's CDR3 is CASSPARHEQYF. CDR3 coding DNA: TGTGCCAGCAGCCCCGCTCGCCACGAGCAGTACTTC. Variable domain in full (rest from reference TRBV7-2 and TRBJ2-7): GAGVSQSPSNKVTEKGKDVELRCDPISGHTALYWYRQSLGQGLEFLIYFQGNSAPDKSGLPSDRFSAERTGGSVSTLTIQRTQQEDSAVYLCASSPARHEQYFGPGTRLTVT.

For this clone: The same CDR3 also results from other DNA sequences found in this sample. The CDR3 loop is CASSSDRSYEQYF. The CDR3 coding sequence is TGTGCCAGCAGCTCCGACAGGTCCTACGAGCAGTACTTC. The chain is built from TRBV7-9 and TRBJ2-7; the D gene is possibly TRBD1 (6 bases). This CDR3 comprises 13 residues. The germline V and J ends were trimmed by 4 bases and 1 base, with 8 bases remaining between them. Germline V gives CDR1 SEHNR, CDR2 FQNEAQ (reference sequence).

Remarks on this clone: Additional DNA sequences in this sample encode the identical CDR3. The V and J genes are TRBV29-1 and TRBJ2-6; the D is unclear. Germline V lookup: CDR1 SQVTM, CDR2 ANQGSEA. V was pared by 7 bases and J by 0 bases, with 4 bases between. There are 12 residues in the CDR3. CDR3 protein: CSANSGANVLTF. The CDR3 region has the DNA TGCAGCGCCAACTCTGGGGCCAACGTCCTGACTTTC.

The chain links TRBV5-1 to TRBJ2-1, with 12 bases matching TRBD2. The ends lost 1 base at V and 7 bases at J; junction bases unmatched: 6. Looked up from germline, CDR1 is SGHRS and CDR2 is YFSETQ. The CDR3 has 16 amino acids. CDR3 in amino acids: CASSLNPSGRDNEQFF. The CDR3, as DNA: TGCGCCAGCAGCTTGAATCCTAGCGGGAGGGATAATGAGCAGTTCTTC.

The sample holds a few counts of this clone. J is TRBJ2-5 and V is TRBV7-2; 8 bases map to TRBD2. Germline V gives CDR1 SGHTA, CDR2 FQGNSA. This CDR3 comprises 14 residues. V shed 6 bases, J shed 5 bases, and the junction held 8 bases outside the gene matches. The CDR3 DNA sequence: TGTGCCAGCAGTTGGAGCGGGAGCGGGGAGACCCAGTACTTC. Its translation is CASSWSGSGETQYF. Looking up the rest from reference TRBV7-2 and TRBJ2-5 gives the full variable domain: GAGVSQSPSNKVTEKGKDVELRCDPISGHTALYWYRQSLGQGLEFLIYFQGNSAPDKSGLPSDRFSAERTGGSVSTLTIQRTQQEDSAVYLCASSWSGSGETQYFGPGTRLLVL.

This clone has only a few counts. Other DNA sequences in this specimen translate into the identical CDR3. The gene calls are TRBV30 and TRBJ1-2; D uncertain. The germline gives CDR1 GTSNPN, CDR2 SVGIG (reference sequence). The ends were cut back, 0 bases at V and 2 bases at J, with 7 bases in the middle. The CDR3 consists of 13 residues. The CDR3 reads CAWSVRGNYGYTF. The CDR3 DNA sequence: TGTGCCTGGAGTGTACGAGGAAACTATGGCTACACCTTC.

This clone was picked up a small number of times. A junction boundary mismatches the germline segment, possibly from a read error. The rearrangement uses TRBV7-7 and TRBJ1-4, with D unclear. This CDR3 contains 13 residues. Germline CDR1 reads SSHAT; CDR2 reads FNYEAQ (reference sequence). The CDR3 protein is CASSVGPNEKLFF. CDR3 sequence (DNA): TGTGCTAGCAGTGTCGGCCCTAATGAAAAACTGTTTTTT.

V gene TRBV10-3 combines with J gene TRBJ2-5, with D unclear. V gave up 0 bases and J gave up 0 bases, with 8 bases separating them. The CDR3 consists of 15 residues. In germline, CDR1 is ENHRY, CDR2 SYGVKD. The chain's CDR3 is CAISESARYQETQYF. DNA for the CDR3: TGTGCCATCAGTGAGTCAGCTCGGTACCAAGAGACCCAGTACTTC.

This clone has more than one count but fewer than ten. The chain is built from TRBV7-3 and TRBJ2-7; no reliable D call. Trimming removed 3 bases from V and 2 bases from J, with 14 bases in between. The CDR3 is 15 amino acids. Germline CDR1 SGHTA, CDR2 FQGTGA. Here the CDR3 reads CASSFGHQPAYEQYF. The CDR3 nucleotides read TGTGCCAGCAGCTTCGGCCATCAACCAGCCTACGAGCAGTACTTC.

This clone was detected a few times. The gene calls are TRBV28 and TRBJ2-7, with a tentative D call TRBD1 (6 bases). CDR3 length: 15 residues. Germline assignment: CDR1 MDHEN and CDR2 SYDVKM. The ends were cut back, 3 bases at V and 4 bases at J, with 16 bases in the middle. CDR3 DNA: TGTGCCAGCAGTTTCGCTGGACAGATTAAATACGAGCAGTACTTC. The encoded protein is CASSFAGQIKYEQYF.

The V and J genes are TRBV4-2 and TRBJ1-5; the D gene is possibly TRBD1 (5 bases). CDR1 and CDR2 (germline): LGHNA, YNFKEQ. The length of the CDR3 is 14 residues. Deletions cut 1 base from V and 7 bases from J, with 11 bases between. CDR3 in amino acids: CASSQGGANQPQHF. The CDR3 nucleotides are TGTGCCAGCAGCCAAGGAGGGGCCAACCAGCCCCAGCATTTT.

This clone came up a few times. The rearrangement links TRBV12-5 to TRBJ2-3; D gene ambiguous. Germline V gene data show CDR1 as LGHNT and CDR2 as FRNRAP. The CDR3 has 11 amino acids. Trimming removed 6 bases from V and 3 bases from J, with 4 bases in between. The chain's CDR3 is CASGSTDTQYF. For the CDR3, the DNA is TGTGCTAGTGGCTCTACAGATACGCAGTATTTT.

With regard to this clone: This specimen includes other DNA sequences encoding the same CDR3. This rearrangement joins TRBV7-2 to TRBJ2-1; 7 bases map to TRBD1. The CDR3 runs to 12 residues. J gave up 7 bases and V 3 bases, and 0 bases lay outside the gene matches. The germline CDR1 and CDR2 sequences are SGHTA and FQGNSA. CDR3 amino acids: CASSFRGNEQFF. The CDR3 DNA is TGTGCCAGCAGCTTCAGGGGGAATGAGCAGTTCTTC. The variable domain in full, completed from reference TRBV7-2 and TRBJ2-1, reads GAGVSQSPSNKVTEKGKDVELRCDPISGHTALYWYRQSLGQGLEFLIYFQGNSAPDKSGLPSDRFSAERTGGSVSTLTIQRTQQEDSAVYLCASSFRGNEQFFGPGTRLTVL.

For the CDR3, the DNA is TGTGCCAGCAGCTTAATGGCTAGCACAGATACGCAGTATTTT. Translated, it gives CASSLMASTDTQYF. J is TRBJ2-3 and V is TRBV7-2; D not resolved. Looked up from germline, CDR1 is SGHTA and CDR2 is FQGNSA. V lost 2 bases to trimming and J lost 0 bases, with 6 bases between them. The length of the CDR3 is 14 residues.

The chain employs TRBV6-1 and TRBJ2-1; D may be TRBD2 (5 bases). The V end was cut by 4 bases, the J end by 3 bases, with 13 bases between. Germline CDR1 MNHNS, CDR2 SASEGT. The CDR3 spans 15 residues. CDR3 sequence: CASSGTEGRYNEQFF. The DNA for the CDR3 is TGTGCCAGCAGTGGGACTGAAGGGCGCTACAATGAGCAGTTCTTC.